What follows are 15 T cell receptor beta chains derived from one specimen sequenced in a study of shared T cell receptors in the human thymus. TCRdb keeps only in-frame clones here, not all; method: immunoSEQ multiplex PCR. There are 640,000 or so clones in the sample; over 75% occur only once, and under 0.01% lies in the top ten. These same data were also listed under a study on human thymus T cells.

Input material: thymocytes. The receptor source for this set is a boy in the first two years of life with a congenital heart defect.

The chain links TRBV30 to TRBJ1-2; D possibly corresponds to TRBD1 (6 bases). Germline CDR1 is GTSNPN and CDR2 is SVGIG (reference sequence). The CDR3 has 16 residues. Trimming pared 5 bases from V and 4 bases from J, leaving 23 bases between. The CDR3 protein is CAWWRGGYRNTYGYTF. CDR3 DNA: TGTGCCTGGTGGCGTGGGGGCTACCGTAATACCTATGGCTACACCTTC.

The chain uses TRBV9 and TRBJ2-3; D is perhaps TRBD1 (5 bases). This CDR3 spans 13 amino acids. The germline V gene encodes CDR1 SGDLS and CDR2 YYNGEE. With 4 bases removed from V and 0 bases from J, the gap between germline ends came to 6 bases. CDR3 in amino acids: CASSRGSTDTQYF. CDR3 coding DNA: TGTGCCAGCAGCAGGGGTAGCACAGATACGCAGTATTTT.

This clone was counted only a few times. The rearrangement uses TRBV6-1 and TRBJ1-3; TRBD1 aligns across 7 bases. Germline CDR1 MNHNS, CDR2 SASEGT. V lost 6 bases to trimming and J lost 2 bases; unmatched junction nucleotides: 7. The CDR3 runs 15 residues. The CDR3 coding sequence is TGTGCCAGCAGAGCGGACAGGATGACTGGAAACACCATATATTTT. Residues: CASRADRMTGNTIYF.

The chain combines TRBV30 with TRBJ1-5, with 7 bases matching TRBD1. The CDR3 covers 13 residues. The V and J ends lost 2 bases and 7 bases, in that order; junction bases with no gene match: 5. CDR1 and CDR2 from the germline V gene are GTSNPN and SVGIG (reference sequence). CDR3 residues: CAWSQGEWQPQHF. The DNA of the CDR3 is TGTGCCTGGAGTCAGGGGGAATGGCAGCCCCAGCATTTT.

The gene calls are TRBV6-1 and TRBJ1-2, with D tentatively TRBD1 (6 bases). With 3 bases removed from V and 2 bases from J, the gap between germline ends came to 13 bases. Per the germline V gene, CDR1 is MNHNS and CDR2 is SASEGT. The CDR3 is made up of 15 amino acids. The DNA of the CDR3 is TGTGCCAGCAGTGATGGGGATGGACAGAACTATGGCTACACCTTC. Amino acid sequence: CASSDGDGQNYGYTF.

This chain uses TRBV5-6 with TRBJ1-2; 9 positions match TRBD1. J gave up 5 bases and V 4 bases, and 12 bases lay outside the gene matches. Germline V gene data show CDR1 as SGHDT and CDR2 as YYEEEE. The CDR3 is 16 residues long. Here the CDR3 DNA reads TGTGCCAGCAGCGGTCACCGGGACAGGGAGATTTATGGCTACACCTTC. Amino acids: CASSGHRDREIYGYTF. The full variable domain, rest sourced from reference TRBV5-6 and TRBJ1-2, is DAGVTQSPTHLIKTRGQQVTLRCSPKSGHDTVSWYQQALGQGPQFIFQYYEEEERQRGNFPDRFSGHQFPNYSSELNVNALLLGDSALYLCASSGHRDREIYGYTFGSGTRLTVV.

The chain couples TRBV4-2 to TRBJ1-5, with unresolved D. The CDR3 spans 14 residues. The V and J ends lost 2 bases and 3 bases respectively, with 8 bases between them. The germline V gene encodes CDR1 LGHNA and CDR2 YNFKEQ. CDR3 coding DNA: TGTGCCAGCAGCCAATCCCAACACAATCAGCCCCAGCATTTT. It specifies CASSQSQHNQPQHF.

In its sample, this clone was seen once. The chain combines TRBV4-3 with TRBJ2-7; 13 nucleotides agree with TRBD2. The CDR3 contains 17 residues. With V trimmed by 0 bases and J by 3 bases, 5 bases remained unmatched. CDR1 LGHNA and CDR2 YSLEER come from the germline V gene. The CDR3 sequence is CASSQEPTSGGRYEQYF. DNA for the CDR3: TGCGCCAGCAGCCAAGAACCGACTAGCGGGGGGCGCTACGAGCAGTACTTC.

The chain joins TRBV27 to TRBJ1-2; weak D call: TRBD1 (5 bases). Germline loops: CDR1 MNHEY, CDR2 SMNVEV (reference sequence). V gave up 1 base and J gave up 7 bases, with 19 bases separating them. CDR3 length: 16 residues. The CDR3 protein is CASSLYGGRIISGYTF. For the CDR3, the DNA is TGTGCCAGCAGTTTATACGGGGGGAGGATCATCAGTGGCTACACCTTC.

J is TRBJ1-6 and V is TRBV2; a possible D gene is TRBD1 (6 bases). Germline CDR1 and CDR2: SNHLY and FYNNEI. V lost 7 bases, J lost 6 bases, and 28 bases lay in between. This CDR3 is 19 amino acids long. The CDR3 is CASKEQTTRQAPGNSPLHF. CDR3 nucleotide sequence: TGTGCCAGCAAAGAACAGACCACAAGACAGGCACCGGGTAATTCACCCCTCCACTTT.

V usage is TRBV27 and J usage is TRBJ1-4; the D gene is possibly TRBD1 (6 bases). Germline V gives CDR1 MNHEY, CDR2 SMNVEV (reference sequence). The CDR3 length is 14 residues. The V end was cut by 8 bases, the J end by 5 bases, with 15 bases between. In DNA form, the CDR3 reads TGTGCCAGCCGGGGGGTCAGGGGAAATGAAAAACTGTTTTTT. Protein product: CASRGVRGNEKLFF.

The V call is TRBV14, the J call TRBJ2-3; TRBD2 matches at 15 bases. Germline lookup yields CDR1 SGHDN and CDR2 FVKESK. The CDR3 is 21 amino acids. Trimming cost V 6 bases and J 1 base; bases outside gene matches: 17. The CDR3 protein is CASRQTSGLAGGAWGTDTQYF. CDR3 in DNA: TGTGCCAGCAGACAGACCTCAGGACTAGCGGGAGGGGCTTGGGGCACAGATACGCAGTATTTT.

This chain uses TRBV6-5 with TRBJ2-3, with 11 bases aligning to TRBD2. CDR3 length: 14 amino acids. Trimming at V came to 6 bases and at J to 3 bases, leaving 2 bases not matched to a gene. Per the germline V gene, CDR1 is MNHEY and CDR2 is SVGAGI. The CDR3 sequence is CASRLAGETDTQYF. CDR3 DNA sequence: TGTGCCAGCAGACTAGCGGGGGAGACAGATACGCAGTATTTT.

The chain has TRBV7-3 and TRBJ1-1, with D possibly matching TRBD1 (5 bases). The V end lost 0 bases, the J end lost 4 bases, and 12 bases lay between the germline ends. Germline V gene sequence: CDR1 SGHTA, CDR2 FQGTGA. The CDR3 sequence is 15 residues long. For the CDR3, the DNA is TGTGCCAGCAGCTTAACGCGGGACGGCGCCACTGAAGCTTTCTTT. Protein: CASSLTRDGATEAFF.

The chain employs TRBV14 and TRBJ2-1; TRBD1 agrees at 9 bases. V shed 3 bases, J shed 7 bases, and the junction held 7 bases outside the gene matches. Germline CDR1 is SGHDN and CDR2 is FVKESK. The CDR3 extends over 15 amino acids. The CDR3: CASSQLGTGMNEQFF. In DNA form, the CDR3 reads TGTGCCAGCAGCCAGTTAGGGACAGGGATGAATGAGCAGTTCTTC. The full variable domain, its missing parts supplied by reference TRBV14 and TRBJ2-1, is EAGVTQFPSHSVIEKGQTVTLRCDPISGHDNLYWYRRVMGKEIKFLLHFVKESKQDESGMPNNRFLAERTGGTYSTLKVQPAELEDSGVYFCASSQLGTGMNEQFFGPGTRLTVL.